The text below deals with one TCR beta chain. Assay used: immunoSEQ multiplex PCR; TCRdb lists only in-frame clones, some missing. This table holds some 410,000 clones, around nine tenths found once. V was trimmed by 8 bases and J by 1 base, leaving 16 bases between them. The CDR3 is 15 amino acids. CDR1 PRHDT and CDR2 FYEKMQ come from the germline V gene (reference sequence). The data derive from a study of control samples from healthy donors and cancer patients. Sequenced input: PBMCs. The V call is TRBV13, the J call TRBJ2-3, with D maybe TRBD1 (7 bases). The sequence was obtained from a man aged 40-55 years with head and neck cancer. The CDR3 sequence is CASSPGDSRTDTQYF. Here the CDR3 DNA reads TGTGCCAGCTCCCCGGGGGACAGCCGCACAGATACGCAGTATTTT.